One and the same sample provided the 25 T cell receptor beta chains below, sequenced in a study of cytomegalovirus exposure and HLA in healthy donors. The PCR made use of 60 Vbeta and 13 Jbeta primers. The assay was immunoSEQ multiplex PCR, and TCRdb's table has in-frame clones only and misses some. The table lists approximately 150,000 clones, roughly 78% of them singletons. Sequenced material: PBMCs. These TCRs come from a woman aged 50 to 60 in good health and CMV-seropositive.

This sequence joins TRBV30 and TRBJ2-1; D unclear. Trimming removed 0 bases at V and 12 bases at J, with 12 bases between. Germline loops: CDR1 GTSNPN, CDR2 SVGIG (reference sequence). The CDR3 extends over 12 amino acids. The CDR3 bases are TGTGCCTGGAGTGTTCCGCCCTCGGGGCAGTTCTTC. Translated, it gives CAWSVPPSGQFF.

J is TRBJ2-1 and V is TRBV5-1; 7 bases match TRBD2. The CDR3 covers 14 residues. Trimming at V came to 4 bases and at J to 7 bases, leaving 8 bases not matched to a gene. The germline V gene encodes CDR1 SGHRS and CDR2 YFSETQ. DNA of the CDR3: TGCGCCAGCAGCCCTTCCGGGCGGGAGAATGAGCAGTTCTTC. This gives the protein CASSPSGRENEQFF.

This clone appeared once. This sequence joins TRBV5-6 and TRBJ1-6, with D perhaps matching TRBD1 (6 bases). Per germline, CDR1 SGHDT and CDR2 YYEEEE. The CDR3 consists of 18 residues. Trimming removed 0 bases at V and 7 bases at J, with 20 bases between. The CDR3 region is CASSLVLNTGQGNSPLHF. As DNA, the CDR3 is TGTGCCAGCAGCTTGGTTTTAAACACGGGGCAGGGGAATTCACCCCTCCACTTT.

V usage is TRBV5-1 and J usage is TRBJ1-1; tentatively, D is TRBD1 (5 bases). This CDR3 has 14 residues. Trimming stripped 4 bases from V and 5 bases from J, with 15 bases between. CDR1 is SGHRS, CDR2 YFSETQ, per germline. This CDR3 reads CASSLPGGKTEAFF. The CDR3 DNA sequence: TGCGCCAGCAGCCTGCCGGGGGGTAAGACTGAAGCTTTCTTT. The full variable domain, its missing parts supplied by reference TRBV5-1 and TRBJ1-1, is KAGVTQTPRYLIKTRGQQVTLSCSPISGHRSVSWYQQTPGQGLQFLFEYFSETQRNKGNFPGRFSGRQFSNSRSEMNVSTLELGDSALYLCASSLPGGKTEAFFGQGTRLTVV.

The chain uses TRBV19 and TRBJ1-5; D is unclear. The germline CDR1 and CDR2 sequences are LNHDA and SQIVND (reference sequence). The CDR3 totals 15 residues. Between the trimmed V and J ends, which lost 7 bases and 6 bases, there was a span of 19 bases. The CDR3 region has the DNA TGTGCCAGTACCCCTGGTCGGGGTAAGAGTCAGCCCCAGCATTTT. Translation: CASTPGRGKSQPQHF.

This clone appeared a single time. J is TRBJ2-7 and V is TRBV4-1, with 9 bases lining up with TRBD1. The CDR3 loop spans 14 amino acids. CDR1 and CDR2 (germline): MGHRA, YSYEKL. The junction had 4 bases not matched to a gene; V was cut back by 1 base and J by 6 bases. The CDR3 region is CASSQGTGVIEQYF. The CDR3 nucleotides are TGCGCCAGCAGCCAAGGGACAGGGGTAATCGAGCAGTACTTC.

This rearrangement joins TRBV5-4 to TRBJ2-2; 8 nucleotides match TRBD1. Trimming removed 4 bases from V and 6 bases from J; junction bases left unmatched: 8. The V gene's germline CDR1 is SGHNT and CDR2 YYREEE (reference sequence). This CDR3 has 15 amino acids. CDR3 loop: CASSQLDREAGELFF. In DNA, the CDR3 is TGTGCCAGCAGCCAGCTGGACAGGGAGGCCGGGGAGCTGTTTTTT.

The chain couples TRBV14 to TRBJ2-7; TRBD1 matches 9 bases. Germline values: CDR1 SGHDN, CDR2 FVKESK. V lost 0 bases, J lost 7 bases, and 7 bases stayed unmatched. The CDR3 is 15 amino acids. Here the CDR3 reads CASSQDTGQGYEQYF. The CDR3 DNA is TGTGCCAGCAGCCAAGATACGGGACAGGGCTATGAGCAGTACTTC. Combining the CDR3 with reference TRBV14 and TRBJ2-7 gives the whole variable domain EAGVTQFPSHSVIEKGQTVTLRCDPISGHDNLYWYRRVMGKEIKFLLHFVKESKQDESGMPNNRFLAERTGGTYSTLKVQPAELEDSGVYFCASSQDTGQGYEQYFGPGTRLTVT.

The chain recombines TRBV13 with TRBJ2-2, with TRBD1 as a possible D gene (5 bases). This CDR3 has 15 residues. Germline CDR1 PRHDT, CDR2 FYEKMQ (reference sequence). V gave up 4 bases and J gave up 7 bases, with 16 bases separating them. The CDR3 protein is CASSSTTENHGELFF. As DNA, the CDR3 is TGTGCCAGCAGCTCAACGACAGAGAACCACGGGGAGCTGTTTTTT. Looking up the rest from reference TRBV13 and TRBJ2-2 gives the full variable domain: AAGVIQSPRHLIKEKRETATLKCYPIPRHDTVYWYQQGPGQDPQFLISFYEKMQSDKGSIPDRFSAQQFSDYHSELNMSSLELGDSALYFCASSSTTENHGELFFGEGSRLTVL.

This chain links TRBV4-1 with TRBJ2-7; possible D gene TRBD1, 6 bases. Per the germline V gene, CDR1 is MGHRA and CDR2 is YSYEKL. The V gene lost 6 bases and the J gene lost 1 base, with 13 bases spanning the gap. There are 14 residues in the CDR3. CDR3 amino acids: CASSVRDKSYEQYF. CDR3 sequence (DNA): TGCGCCAGCAGTGTCCGGGACAAATCCTACGAGCAGTACTTC.

The chain is built from TRBV6-1 and TRBJ1-2; no reliable D call. Germline loops: CDR1 MNHNS, CDR2 SASEGT. CDR3 length: 15 residues. V was trimmed by 4 bases and J by 4 bases, leaving 16 bases between them. The CDR3 coding sequence is TGTGCCAGCAGTGTCGAGCGAGTCCCGCTCTATGGCTACACCTTC. Its translation is CASSVERVPLYGYTF.

The V call is TRBV9, the J call TRBJ1-2, with 9 bases aligning to TRBD1. Unmatched junction bases numbered 6, after V lost 4 bases and J lost 8 bases. This CDR3 has 13 residues. CDR1 and CDR2 from the germline V gene are SGDLS and YYNGEE. In nucleotides, the CDR3 is TGTGCCAGCAGCCTAGGGGACAGGGACGGCTACACCTTC. Translating gives CASSLGDRDGYTF.

This clone was detected only once. The V gene is TRBV2, the J gene TRBJ2-7; D may be TRBD1 (6 bases). In germline, CDR1 is SNHLY, CDR2 FYNNEI. This CDR3 has 13 amino acids. Trimming removed 2 bases at V and 4 bases at J, with 9 bases between. The CDR3 spells CASSENRVYEQYF. The CDR3 DNA reads TGTGCCAGCAGTGAAAACAGGGTGTACGAGCAGTACTTC.

This clone was seen a single time. This sequence joins TRBV14 and TRBJ1-6, with TRBD1 matching 7 bases. The CDR3 runs to 13 residues. Per the germline V gene, CDR1 is SGHDN and CDR2 is FVKESK. V lost 4 bases to trimming and J lost 11 bases; unmatched junction nucleotides: 5. CDR3 bases: TGTGCCAGCAGCCTTGGACAGGCTACACCCCTCCACTTT. Its translation: CASSLGQATPLHF.

The chain combines TRBV2 with TRBJ1-1; 7 bases align to TRBD1. Trimming took 10 bases from V and 11 from J; bases not matched to a gene: 13. CDR1 SNHLY and CDR2 FYNNEI come from the germline V gene. The CDR3 length is 12 residues. In nucleotides, the CDR3 is TGTGCCACCGACGCTATACAGGGGTCCGCTTTCTTT. The encoded protein is CATDAIQGSAFF.

This rearrangement joins TRBV12-5 to TRBJ1-1; 8 bases are shared with TRBD1. V was pared by 0 bases and J by 4 bases, with 10 bases of the junction left unmatched. The CDR3 totals 17 residues. Germline V gene data show CDR1 as LGHNT and CDR2 as FRNRAP. DNA for the CDR3: TGTGCTAGTGGTTTGGTATATCAGGGGGCGCGCGGCACTGAAGCTTTCTTT. Translation: CASGLVYQGARGTEAFF.

The J gene is TRBJ2-5, the V gene TRBV6-1; TRBD1 aligns across 12 bases. This CDR3 has 15 amino acids. Germline V gene data show CDR1 as MNHNS and CDR2 as SASEGT. Trimming removed 7 bases from V and 5 bases from J; junction bases left unmatched: 8. CDR3 loop: CASTLGTGGGETQYF. CDR3 DNA: TGTGCCAGCACCCTGGGGACAGGGGGCGGGGAGACCCAGTACTTC.

The genes are TRBV27 and TRBJ1-1; perhaps TRBD1 as D (6 bases). With 3 bases removed from V and 4 bases from J, the gap between germline ends came to 12 bases. Germline-derived CDR1 and CDR2 are MNHEY and SMNVEV (reference sequence). This CDR3 has 14 amino acids. Here the CDR3 DNA reads TGTGCCAGCAGTTTCCAGGGGACGAGCACTGAAGCTTTCTTT. It specifies CASSFQGTSTEAFF.

The V call is TRBV7-2, the J call TRBJ2-5, with 10 bases matching TRBD2. Germline assignment: CDR1 SGHTA and CDR2 FQGNSA. The CDR3 is made up of 16 amino acids. V lost 5 bases, J lost 4 bases, and 10 bases stayed unmatched. CDR3 DNA sequence: TGTGCCAGCAGCCAGCAGCGGGGGGGCCTCGGAGAGACCCAGTACTTC. It encodes CASSQQRGGLGETQYF.

The chain links TRBV25-1 to TRBJ1-4; D may be TRBD1 (5 bases). Germline lookup yields CDR1 MGHDK and CDR2 SYGVNS. V lost 9 bases and J 7 bases, leaving 21 bases between the germline ends. The CDR3 loop spans 15 amino acids. CDR3 sequence (DNA): TGTGCCAGTGCAACAGGAACAGTGACGGGTGAAAAACTGTTTTTT. This gives the protein CASATGTVTGEKLFF.

The rearrangement uses TRBV6-1 and TRBJ2-2, with D maybe TRBD1 (6 bases). CDR3 length equals 15 residues. Trimming took 2 bases from V and 0 from J, leaving 7 bases between them. The germline CDR1 and CDR2 sequences are MNHNS and SASEGT. The CDR3 DNA follows: TGTGCCAGCAGTGAAAACAGGGCGAACACCGGGGAGCTGTTTTTT. The encoded protein is CASSENRANTGELFF.

This chain joins TRBV9 and TRBJ2-3; D is perhaps TRBD2 (6 bases). The length of the CDR3 is 14 residues. Trimming cost V 4 bases and J 3 bases, with 12 bases left between them. Per germline, CDR1 SGDLS and CDR2 YYNGEE. CDR3 DNA sequence: TGTGCCAGCAGCAACCGGGACTCTACAGATACGCAGTATTTT. Translated, it gives CASSNRDSTDTQYF.

The V call is TRBV11-2, the J call TRBJ1-1; D gene ambiguous. The germline V gene encodes CDR1 SGHAT and CDR2 FQNNGV. CDR3 length: 15 residues. Trimming removed 2 bases at V and 5 bases at J, with 15 bases between. The CDR3 reads CASSLYPTGGTEAFF. As DNA, the CDR3 is TGTGCCAGCAGCTTATATCCCACCGGCGGGACTGAAGCTTTCTTT. Full variable domain (remainder filled in from reference TRBV11-2 and TRBJ1-1): EAGVAQSPRYKIIEKRQSVAFWCNPISGHATLYWYQQILGQGPKLLIQFQNNGVVDDSQLPKDRFSAERLKGVDSTLKIQPAKLEDSAVYLCASSLYPTGGTEAFFGQGTRLTVV.

This clone was counted a few times. The J gene is TRBJ2-5, the V gene TRBV5-1; D is possibly TRBD2 (7 bases). Matching the DNA end better, TRBJ2-7 makes the J call doubtful. The CDR3 loop spans 15 amino acids. Germline loops: CDR1 SGHRS, CDR2 YFSETQ. The CDR3 DNA reads as TGCGCCAGCAGCCCGACGGGCGGGGGCCCCTACGAGCAGTACTTC. Translating it yields CASSPTGGGPYEQYF.

This clone has just a few counts. The CDR3 DNA reads as TGTGCCAGCAGTGGGCAGGGGGCGTGGGGCTACACCTTC. As protein: CASSGQGAWGYTF. The V gene is TRBV6-5, the J gene TRBJ1-2, with 8 positions matching TRBD1. The length of the CDR3 is 13 residues. J gave up 8 bases and V 5 bases, and 7 bases lay outside the gene matches. Germline loops: CDR1 MNHEY, CDR2 SVGAGI.